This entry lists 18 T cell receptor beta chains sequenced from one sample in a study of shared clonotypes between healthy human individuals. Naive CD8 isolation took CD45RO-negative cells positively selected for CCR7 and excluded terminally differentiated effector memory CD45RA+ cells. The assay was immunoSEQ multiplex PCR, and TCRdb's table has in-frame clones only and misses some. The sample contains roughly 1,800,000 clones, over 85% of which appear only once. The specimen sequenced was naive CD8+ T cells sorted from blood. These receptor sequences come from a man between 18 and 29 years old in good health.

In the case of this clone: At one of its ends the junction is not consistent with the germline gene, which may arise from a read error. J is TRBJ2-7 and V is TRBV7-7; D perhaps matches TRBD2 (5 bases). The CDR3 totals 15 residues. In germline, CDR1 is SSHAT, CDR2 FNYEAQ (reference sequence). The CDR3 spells CASSLAVGDGYEQYF. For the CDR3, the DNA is TGTGCTAGCAGCTTAGCTGTGGGAGACGGATACGAGCAGTACTTC. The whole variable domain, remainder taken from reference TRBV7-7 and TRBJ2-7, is GAGVSQSPRYKVTKRGQDVTLRCDPISSHATLYWYQQALGQGPEFLTYFNYEAQPDKSGLPSDRFSAERPEGSISTLTIQRTEQRDSAMYRCASSLAVGDGYEQYFGPGTRLTVT.

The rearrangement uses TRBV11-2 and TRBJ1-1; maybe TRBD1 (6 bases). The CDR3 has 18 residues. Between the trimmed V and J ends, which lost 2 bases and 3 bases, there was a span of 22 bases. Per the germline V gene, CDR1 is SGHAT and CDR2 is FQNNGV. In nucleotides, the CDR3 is TGTGCCAGCAGCTTAAATTTCCGGGACACGGGGATGTACACTGAAGCTTTCTTT. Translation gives CASSLNFRDTGMYTEAFF.

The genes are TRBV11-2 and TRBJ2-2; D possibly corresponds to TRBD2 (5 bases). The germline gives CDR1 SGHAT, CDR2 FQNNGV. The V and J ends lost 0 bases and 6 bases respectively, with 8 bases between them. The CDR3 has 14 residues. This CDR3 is CASSLEVGAGELFF. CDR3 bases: TGTGCCAGCAGCTTAGAGGTCGGGGCCGGGGAGCTGTTTTTT.

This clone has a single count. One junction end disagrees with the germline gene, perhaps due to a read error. The CDR3, as DNA: TGTGCTAGCAGCTTTGAGGCCCTAGGGGACAATGAGCAGTTCTTC. The encoded protein is CASSFEALGDNEQFF. This rearrangement joins TRBV7-7 to TRBJ2-1; D is possibly TRBD1 (5 bases). This CDR3 region has 15 residues. Germline CDR1 reads SSHAT; CDR2 reads FNYEAQ (reference sequence).

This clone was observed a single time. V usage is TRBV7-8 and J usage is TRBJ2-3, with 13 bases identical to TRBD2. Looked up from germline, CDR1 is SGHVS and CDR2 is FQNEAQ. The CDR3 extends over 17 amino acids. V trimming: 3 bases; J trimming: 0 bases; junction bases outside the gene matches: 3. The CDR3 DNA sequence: TGTGCCAGCAGCTTCATACTAGCGGGGGGGAGCACAGATACGCAGTATTTT. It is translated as CASSFILAGGSTDTQYF.

This chain's CDR3 is CASSVDGYQETQYF. The CDR3 DNA reads TGTGCCAGCAGCGTTGACGGATACCAAGAGACCCAGTACTTC. This chain links TRBV7-9 with TRBJ2-5, with unresolved D. This CDR3 has 14 residues. Per the germline V gene, CDR1 is SEHNR and CDR2 is FQNEAQ (reference sequence). V was pared by 5 bases and J by 0 bases, with 10 bases between.

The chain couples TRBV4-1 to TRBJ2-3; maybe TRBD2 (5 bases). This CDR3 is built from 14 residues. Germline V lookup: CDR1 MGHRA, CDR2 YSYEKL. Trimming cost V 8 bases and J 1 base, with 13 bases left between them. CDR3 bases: TGCGCCAGCCAGACTACACTCGGCACAGATACGCAGTATTTT. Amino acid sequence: CASQTTLGTDTQYF.

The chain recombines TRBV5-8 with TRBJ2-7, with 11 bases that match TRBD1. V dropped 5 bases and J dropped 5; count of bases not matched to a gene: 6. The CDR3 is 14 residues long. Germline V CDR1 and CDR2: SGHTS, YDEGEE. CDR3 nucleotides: TGTGCCAGCAGTTCGGGGACAGGGGGTGACGAGCAGTACTTC. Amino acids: CASSSGTGGDEQYF.

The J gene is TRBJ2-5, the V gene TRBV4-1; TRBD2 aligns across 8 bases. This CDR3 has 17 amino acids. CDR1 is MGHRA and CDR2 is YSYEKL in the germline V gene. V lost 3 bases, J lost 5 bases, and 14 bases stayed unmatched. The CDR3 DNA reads TGCGCCAGCAGCCACTCCCGGGGGGGCAGGACCCGCGAGACCCAGTACTTC. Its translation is CASSHSRGGRTRETQYF.

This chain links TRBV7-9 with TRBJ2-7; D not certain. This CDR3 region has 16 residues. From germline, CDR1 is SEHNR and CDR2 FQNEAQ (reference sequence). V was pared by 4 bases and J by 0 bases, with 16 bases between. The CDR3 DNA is TGTGCCAGCAGCTCTTCGACACCCTCGAGCTCCTACGAGCAGTACTTC. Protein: CASSSSTPSSSYEQYF.

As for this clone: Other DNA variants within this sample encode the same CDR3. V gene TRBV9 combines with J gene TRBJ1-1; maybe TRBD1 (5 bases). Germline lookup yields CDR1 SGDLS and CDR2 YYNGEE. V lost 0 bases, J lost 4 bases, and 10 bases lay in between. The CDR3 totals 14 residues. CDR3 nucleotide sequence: TGTGCCAGCAGCGTAGGTGGGGGAACCACTGAAGCTTTCTTT. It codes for CASSVGGGTTEAFF.

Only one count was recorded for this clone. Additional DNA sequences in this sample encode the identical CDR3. Here the CDR3 DNA reads TGTGCCAGCAGCGTAGGAACAGCGACCTACGAGCAGTACTTC. This codes for CASSVGTATYEQYF. The chain uses TRBV9 and TRBJ2-7; D is unresolved. This CDR3 spans 14 amino acids. The germline V gene has CDR1 SGDLS and CDR2 YYNGEE. V was cut by 0 bases and J by 2 bases, with 9 bases left in between.

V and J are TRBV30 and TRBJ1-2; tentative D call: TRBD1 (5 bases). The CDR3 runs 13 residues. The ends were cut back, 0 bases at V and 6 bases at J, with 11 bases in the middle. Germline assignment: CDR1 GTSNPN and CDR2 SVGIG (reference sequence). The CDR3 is CAWSVDSPHGYTF. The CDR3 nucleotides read TGTGCCTGGAGTGTAGACAGTCCCCATGGCTACACCTTC.

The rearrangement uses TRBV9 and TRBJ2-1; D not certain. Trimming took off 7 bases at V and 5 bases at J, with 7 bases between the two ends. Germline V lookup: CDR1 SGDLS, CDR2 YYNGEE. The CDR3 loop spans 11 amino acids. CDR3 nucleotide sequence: TGTGCCAGCGGCCCCCACAATGAGCAGTTCTTC. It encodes CASGPHNEQFF. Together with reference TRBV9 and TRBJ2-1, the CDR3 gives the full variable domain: DSGVTQTPKHLITATGQRVTLRCSPRSGDLSVYWYQQSLDQGLQFLIQYYNGEERAKGNILERFSAQQFPDLHSELNLSSLELGDSALYFCASGPHNEQFFGPGTRLTVL.

The CDR3 DNA reads TGTGCCAGCAGTTTATTTGGGGGGCCCAATAACTATGGCTACACCTTC. This encodes CASSLFGGPNNYGYTF. The chain uses TRBV27 and TRBJ1-2; weak D call: TRBD1 (6 bases). V was shortened by 1 base and J by 1 base, with 13 bases between the two germline ends. Germline V CDR1 and CDR2: MNHEY, SMNVEV (reference sequence). The CDR3 runs to 16 residues.

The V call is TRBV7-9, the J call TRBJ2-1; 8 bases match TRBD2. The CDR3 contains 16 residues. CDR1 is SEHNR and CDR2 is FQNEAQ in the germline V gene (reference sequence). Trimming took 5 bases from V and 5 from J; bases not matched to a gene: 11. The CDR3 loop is CASSPPVRAGDNEQFF. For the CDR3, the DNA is TGTGCCAGCAGCCCTCCGGTTCGAGCGGGAGACAATGAGCAGTTCTTC.

This CDR3 is CASSLEGQETYEQYF. Here the CDR3 DNA reads TGTGCCAGTAGTCTGGAGGGACAGGAGACCTACGAGCAGTACTTC. The chain uses TRBV19 and TRBJ2-7; 8 bases are a match to TRBD1. V was pared by 5 bases and J by 2 bases, with 8 bases of the junction left unmatched. CDR3 length equals 15 residues. The V gene's germline CDR1 is LNHDA and CDR2 SQIVND (reference sequence). The whole variable domain, remainder taken from reference TRBV19 and TRBJ2-7, is DGGITQSPKYLFRKEGQNVTLSCEQNLNHDAMYWYRQDPGQGLRLIYYSQIVNDFQKGDIAEGYSVSREKKESFPLTVTSAQKNPTAFYLCASSLEGQETYEQYFGPGTRLTVT.

CDR3 bases: TGTGCCAGCAGTCTACGGACAGGGGGCTGGAAAGATAATTCACCCCTCCACTTT. Translating gives CASSLRTGGWKDNSPLHF. V usage is TRBV27 and J usage is TRBJ1-6, with 11 bases identical to TRBD1. Germline CDR1 reads MNHEY; CDR2 reads SMNVEV (reference sequence). V lost 5 bases to trimming and J lost 5 bases; unmatched junction nucleotides: 11. This CDR3 region has 18 residues.